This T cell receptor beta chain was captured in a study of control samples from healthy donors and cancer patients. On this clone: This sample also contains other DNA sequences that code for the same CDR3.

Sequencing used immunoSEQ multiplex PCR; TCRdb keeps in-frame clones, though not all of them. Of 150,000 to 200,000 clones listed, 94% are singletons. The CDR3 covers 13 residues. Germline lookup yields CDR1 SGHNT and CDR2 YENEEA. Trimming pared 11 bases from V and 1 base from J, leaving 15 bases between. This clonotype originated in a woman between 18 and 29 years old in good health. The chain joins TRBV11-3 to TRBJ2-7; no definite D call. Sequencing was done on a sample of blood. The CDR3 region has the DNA TGTGCCTGCCGTGGGCTAGGGTCCTACGAGCAGTACTTC. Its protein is CACRGLGSYEQYF.